This T cell receptor (beta chain) originates from a study of cytomegalovirus exposure and HLA in healthy donors. For the study at large: The roughly 100 million unique TCR beta sequences, from about 179 million T cells, were found by an earlier analysis.

The germline V and J ends were trimmed by 6 bases and 2 bases, with 19 bases remaining between them. The CDR3 extends over 16 amino acids. The germline gives CDR1 MGHRA, CDR2 YSYEKL. PCR amplification relied on 60 Vbeta primers (plus 13 Jbeta primers). Profiling relied on immunoSEQ multiplex PCR, and the TCRdb table lists in-frame clones only, not all of them. The repertoire holds around 100,000 clones, with roughly 77% as singletons. The donors (healthy individuals) were bone marrow donors. Comment on this clone: What it binds is not known.

Study-wide points: Researchers counted 164 TCR beta chains as cytomegalovirus-associated.

J is TRBJ1-2 and V is TRBV4-1; D is perhaps TRBD1 (5 bases). The origin of this receptor is a woman aged 18-29 years in good health and CMV-seropositive. The sequenced sample consisted of PBMCs. CDR3 bases: TGCGCCAGCAGACCCAGCCTTGGCAGGGCGAACTATGGCTACACCTTC. Amino acid sequence: CASRPSLGRANYGYTF.